What follows describes a single T cell receptor beta chain. It lacks a known antigen. The sample holds no much larger clone one base away, and base qualities are not on file. These data come from a study of T cells in AML relapse after transplant (dated by TCRdb to between 2017 and 2020). Turning to the overall study: Clinically matched patients in whom long-term complete remission was maintained, with more than 3 years of follow-up, were used as remission controls. The remission samples were bone marrow taken about 1 year after HSCT from patients who stayed in complete remission. In this retrospective study, inhibitory receptor expression and TCR repertoires of bone marrow T cells were examined in patients given allogeneic HSCT for myeloid malignancy. Broad study findings and their caveats: Very few samples underpinned the TCR repertoire comparisons, and for unsorted bone marrow each group had only a few individuals.

Library creation used PCR. TCR alpha and beta chains were amplified from RNA with a modified RACE PCR protocol rather than multiplex PCR. An Illumina MiSeq was used to sequence the libraries, and raw reads were demultiplexed using sample-specific barcode combinations. In the original analysis: MiXCR software was used to identify TCR clonotypes from the sequencing reads. TCRdb reworked the public reads: Q25 trimming with fastp, MiXCR clone assembly, productive beta chains retained. Rows with a matching CDR3 protein are joined into one entry that keeps the most common DNA and genes. Clone size and V and J calls follow TCRdb, not the original study. This sample gives about 3,500 distinct CDR3 sequences in total; around 11% of them show up just once. The ten largest clones take up about 30% of the sample. Sequences GTSNPN (CDR1) and SVGIG (CDR2) are obtained from the germline V gene (reference sequence). The junction shows trimming of 5 bases on V and 0 bases on J, plus 16 bases between the germline ends. Taken from cysteine to phenylalanine, the CDR3 has 15 residues. CDR3 DNA is the only sequence kept; it has 45 bases, read in frame from the first base.

The chain employs TRBV30 and TRBJ1-1; the D gene is perhaps TRBD1, on 6 matching bases. This TCR was sampled from a human donor who had a stem cell transplant for acute myeloid leukemia. In patients who had a transplant, some T cells may come from the graft donor. Sequenced material: bone marrow, either the whole sample or a sorted T cell fraction (not recorded which), taken in complete remission. The sequence in DNA is TGTGCCTGGGGTCGCTTTAGGGGGATGAACACTGAAGCTTTCTTT. It translates to CAWGRFRGMNTEAFF.